This record looks at one T cell receptor (beta chain) sequence and its context. This sample includes further DNA sequences coding for the same CDR3. The data derive from a study of T cell responses to AZD1222 COVID-19 vaccine. Study background: Pooling covered second doses at about 4 or about 12 weeks.

Sequencing was performed with immunoSEQ multiplex PCR; in TCRdb, only in-frame clones are kept and a portion is missing. The repertoire holds about 170,000 clones, with 80% to 90% as singletons. Sequences were derived from peripheral blood, sampled on day 0 of AZD1222 vaccination. The receptor's source is an adult in good health.

As DNA, the CDR3 is TGTGCCAGCAGCTTGGGCGATCTGTACGAGCAGTACTTC. Its protein is CASSLGDLYEQYF. The chain is built from TRBV5-4 and TRBJ2-7; D is ambiguous. The CDR3 runs 13 residues. V lost 0 bases and J lost 4, with 8 bases in between. The germline gives CDR1 SGHNT, CDR2 YYREEE (reference sequence).